This TCR beta chain was captured by sequencing in a study of T cell responses to AZD1222 COVID-19 vaccine (dated by TCRdb to the early 2020s). With respect to the entire study: TCR sequencing covered approximately 230 trial participants: 200 to 220 given two doses of AZD1222 and 26 given two doses of MenACWY control vaccine. Trial participants were enrolled by age into subgroups of 18-55, 56-69 and 70-plus years, and approximately 150, 30 and 60 TCR-sequenced participants, respectively, were included in these subgroups.

Broad study findings and their caveats: Because no day 14 peak-response samples were available, the repertoires could be characterized only after the peak T cell response. Conclusions about previously exposed vaccinees are limited, since just 5 to 7 AZD1222 recipients were seropositive for SARS-CoV-2 at baseline. Most participants were white British and females outnumbered males, and the authors suggested that clonal diversity may have been underestimated. After two AZD1222 doses, spike-specific TCR breadth and depth were significantly higher than at day 0 and than in MenACWY recipients. Vaccine-associated CD4 TCRs spanned the whole spike protein, with dominant responses in regions 160-218 and 743-854. In the small 56-69-year group, the increase in depth fell short of significance, most likely because of low power. Reportedly, almost half of the unique spike-specific TCRs recognized epitopes lying outside the regions that are mutated in the B.1.351 and B.1.1.7 variants.

The sample's time point label, in plain terms: baseline before first vaccination. Read against the paper, the sample's treatment or condition label means: meningococcal conjugate vaccine given as trial control. Samples from vaccinated people were obtained from the UK trials COV001 and COV002, which included a single-blind randomized controlled phase 2/3 trial of AZD1222 (ChAdOx1 nCoV-19) in healthy adults. Trial participant PBMC samples were collected at day 0 and day 28 after the second dose for TCRbeta chain sequencing. The CDR3 regions of human TCRbeta chains were analyzed by immunosequencing. The paper's data handling went like this. Repertoire TCRs were matched against a reference library of SARS-CoV-2-specific TCRs generated with the MIRA antigen-specificity platform. Breadth meant the fraction of unique TCRs that were SARS-CoV-2-associated, whereas depth meant the fraction of total T cells that were SARS-CoV-2-associated. Each spike-specific TCR was assigned to its reactive spike region and to a CD4 or CD8 class using the MIRA data. Log10-transformed breadth and depth values were compared by one-way ANOVA with Sidak's multiple comparisons tests. Entries here come from immuneACCESS through TCRdb and include only in-frame sequences with V and J called. Some clones fail to appear in such tables; in the studies checked, an unresolved V gene covers under half of the shortfall, and the cause of the remainder is unknown. D and trimming come from the DNA, and the V and J calls and clone size come from that table. This sample lists more than 80,000 clones; around nine tenths were detected once. 10% of the sample rests with the top ten.

The V end loses 3 bases and the J end loses 5 bases, and a stretch of 11 bases separates them. The germline V gene sets CDR1 to SGDLS and CDR2 to YYNGEE. From the cysteine through the phenylalanine, the CDR3 covers 14 amino acids. Of all the DNA, just the CDR3 is kept, 42 bases in frame from base 1. As regards this clone: What antigen it recognizes has not been identified. Per-nucleotide qualities are absent, and no much larger clonotype sits a single base away.

Sequencing was performed on peripheral blood, taken on day 0 of MenACWY control vaccination. The receptor was isolated from an adult in good health. This chain is built from TRBV9 and TRBJ1-4; the D gene is perhaps TRBD1, from 6 matching bases. The base sequence is TGTGCCAGCAGCGAAGGGGGAGGGAATGAAAAACTGTTTTTT. Its protein reads: CASSEGGGNEKLFF.